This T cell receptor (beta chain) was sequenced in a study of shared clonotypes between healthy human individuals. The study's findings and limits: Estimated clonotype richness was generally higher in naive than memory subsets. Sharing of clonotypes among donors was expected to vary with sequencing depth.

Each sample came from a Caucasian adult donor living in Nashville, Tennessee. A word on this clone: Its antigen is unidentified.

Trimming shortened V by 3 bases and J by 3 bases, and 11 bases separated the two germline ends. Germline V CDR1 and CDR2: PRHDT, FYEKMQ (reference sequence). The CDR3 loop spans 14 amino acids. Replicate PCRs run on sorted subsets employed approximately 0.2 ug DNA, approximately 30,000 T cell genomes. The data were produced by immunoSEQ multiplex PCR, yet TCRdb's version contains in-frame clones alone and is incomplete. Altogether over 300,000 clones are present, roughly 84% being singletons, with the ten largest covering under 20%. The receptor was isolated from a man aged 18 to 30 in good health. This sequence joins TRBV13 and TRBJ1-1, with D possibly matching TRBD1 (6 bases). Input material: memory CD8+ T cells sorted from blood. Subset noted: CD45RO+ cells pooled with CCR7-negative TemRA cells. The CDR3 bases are TGTGCCAGCAGCTTCCGGACAGTCGACACTGAAGCTTTCTTT. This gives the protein CASSFRTVDTEAFF.